Listed below are T cell receptor beta chains from one sample, sequenced in a study of TIL therapy for anti-PD-1-resistant metastatic lung cancer. TCRdb keeps only in-frame clones here, not all; method: immunoSEQ multiplex PCR. The sample records more than 20,000 clones, around 78% being singletons. The specimen was blood, collected at baseline. Receptors were obtained from a person aged 25 to 80 with non-small cell lung cancer. CDR3s include the opening cysteine and the closing phenylalanine or tryptophan. Each record gives: V gene, J gene, D gene, clone size, CDR3 protein, CDR3 DNA. A D gene is named only where the DNA matches it firmly. Size tells how often a clone was seen (once, few, many) or the class of an expanded clone, and some rows leave it out.

>TRBV30|TRBJ1-5|NA|NA
CAWSVKGFNQPQHF
TGTGCCTGGAGTGTAAAGGGGTTCAATCAGCCCCAGCATTTT
>TRBV28|TRBJ2-7|NA|NA
CATVSGSMSYEQYF
TGTGCCACCGTCAGCGGGTCGATGTCCTACGAGCAGTACTTC
>TRBV5-4|TRBJ2-5|NA|NA
CASSLNGRGLAETQYF
TGTGCCAGCAGCTTGAATGGTCGGGGTTTAGCGGAGACCCAGTACTTC
>TRBV7-8|TRBJ2-1|NA|NA
CASSLVSGGRQFF
TGTGCCAGCAGCTTAGTTTCGGGGGGCCGGCAGTTCTTC
>TRBV5-6|TRBJ2-5|NA|NA
CASSLAGRGPETQYF
TGTGCCAGCAGCTTGGCAGGCCGGGGGCCAGAGACCCAGTACTTC
>TRBV27|TRBJ2-3|NA|NA
CASSLEDTQYF
TGTGCCAGCAGTTTAGAGGATACGCAGTATTTT
>TRBV29-1|TRBJ1-1|NA|NA
CSVFTAETEAFF
TGCAGCGTTTTTACAGCAGAGACTGAAGCTTTCTTT
>TRBV9|TRBJ2-7|NA|few
CASSAGDTTYEQYF
TGTGCCAGCAGCGCCGGGGACACCACCTACGAGCAGTACTTC
>TRBV4-1|TRBJ1-5|NA|NA
CASSQAPNSGNQPQHF
TGCGCCAGCAGCCAAGCTCCCAACAGTGGTAATCAGCCCCAGCATTTT
>TRBV2|TRBJ1-2|NA|NA
CASSDLADPTHGYTF
TGTGCCAGCAGCGATCTGGCTGATCCCACGCATGGCTACACCTTC
>TRBV7-6|TRBJ1-5|NA|NA
CASSLGRNQPQHF
TGTGCCAGCAGCCTCGGACGCAATCAGCCCCAGCATTTT
>TRBV27|TRBJ1-2|NA|NA
CASSPWGGGIYGYTF
TGTGCCAGCAGTCCTTGGGGAGGGGGGATCTATGGCTACACCTTC
>TRBV7-2|TRBJ2-7|NA|NA
CASSLLSEQYF
TGTGCCAGCAGCCTCTTGAGCGAGCAGTACTTC
>TRBV28|TRBJ1-5|TRBD1|NA
CASSQGGVSQPQHF
TGTGCCAGCAGTCAAGGGGGCGTGAGTCAGCCCCAGCATTTT
>TRBV2|TRBJ2-1|TRBD2|NA
CASSGTSGGSLIYNEQFF
TGTGCCAGCAGTGGGACTAGCGGGGGGTCTCTGATCTACAATGAGCAGTTCTTC
>TRBV7-9|TRBJ1-1|NA|NA
CASNLPFYTEAFF
TGTGCCAGCAACCTACCTTTCTACACTGAAGCTTTCTTT
>TRBV5-1|TRBJ2-5|NA|few
CASSWWTAQETQYF
TGCGCCAGCAGCTGGTGGACAGCCCAAGAGACCCAGTACTTC
>TRBV5-8|TRBJ2-2|NA|NA
CASRFRELFF
TGTGCCAGCAGGTTCCGGGAGCTGTTTTTT
>TRBV7-3|TRBJ1-1|NA|NA
CASSLMGANTEAFF
TGTGCCAGCAGCTTAATGGGGGCGAACACTGAAGCTTTCTTT
>TRBV7-9|TRBJ2-1|TRBD1|NA
CASSTKGQGSDNEQFF
TGTGCCAGCAGCACCAAGGGACAGGGGTCTGACAATGAGCAGTTCTTC
>TRBV5-1|TRBJ2-2|TRBD1|NA
CASSWDRANTGELFF
TGCGCCAGCAGCTGGGACAGAGCGAACACCGGGGAGCTGTTTTTT
>TRBV25-1|TRBJ1-6|TRBD1|NA
CASYLQGAYSDYNSPLHF
TGTGCCAGCTACTTACAGGGGGCTTACTCCGATTATAATTCACCCCTCCACTTT
>TRBV4-1|TRBJ1-5|NA|once
CASSQVDMGWSNQPQHF
TGCGCCAGCAGCCAAGTCGACATGGGATGGAGCAATCAGCCCCAGCATTTT
>TRBV19|TRBJ1-5|NA|NA
CASSIRLVGGNQPQHF
TGTGCCAGTAGTATAAGGCTGGTTGGGGGCAATCAGCCCCAGCATTTT
>TRBV19|TRBJ1-1|NA|NA
CASSGHLNTEAFF
TGTGCCAGTAGTGGACACCTGAACACTGAAGCTTTCTTT
>TRBV2|TRBJ2-7|NA|NA
CASTGSSYEQYF
TGTGCCAGCACTGGCAGCTCCTACGAGCAGTACTTC
>TRBV28|TRBJ1-6|NA|NA
CASSSRVRGNNSPLHF
TGTGCCAGCAGTTCACGGGTCCGAGGGAATAATTCACCCCTCCACTTT
>TRBV5-6|TRBJ1-3|TRBD1|few
CASSSIRQGASRNTIYF
TGTGCCAGCAGCTCGATTCGACAGGGGGCTTCTAGAAACACCATATATTTT
>TRBV6-1|TRBJ2-1|TRBD2|NA
CASSEKDGGANEQFF
TGTGCCAGCAGTGAAAAGGACGGGGGGGCCAATGAGCAGTTCTTC
>TRBV2|TRBJ2-5|NA|NA
CASSGHRWGQETQYF
TGTGCCAGCAGTGGACACAGGTGGGGACAAGAGACCCAGTACTTC
>TRBV30|TRBJ2-3|NA|NA
CAWTPNTDTQYF
TGTGCCTGGACACCTAACACAGATACGCAGTATTTT
>TRBV7-9|TRBJ2-7|NA|NA
CASSLSPREQYF
TGTGCCAGCAGCTTATCCCCTCGCGAGCAGTACTTC
>TRBV19|TRBJ1-1|TRBD1|NA
CASSIGQGYSGNTEAFF
TGTGCCAGTAGTATAGGACAGGGTTATTCGGGGAACACTGAAGCTTTCTTT
>TRBV5-5|TRBJ1-2|NA|NA
CASSLTGPYYGYTF
TGTGCCAGCAGCTTAACAGGGCCCTACTATGGCTACACCTTC
>TRBV28|TRBJ2-7|NA|NA
CASSFTVEQDWDYEQYF
TGTGCCAGCAGTTTCACGGTAGAACAGGACTGGGATTACGAGCAGTACTTC
>TRBV29-1|TRBJ1-2|NA|NA
CSVEDEREPGYGYTF
TGCAGCGTTGAAGACGAGAGGGAACCTGGCTATGGCTACACCTTC
>TRBV19|TRBJ2-7|NA|NA
CASSLLGPLDYEQYF
TGTGCCAGTAGCCTACTGGGACCGCTGGACTACGAGCAGTACTTC
>TRBV6-5|TRBJ2-1|NA|few
CASSREPLGDEQFF
TGTGCCAGCAGCCGGGAGCCTCTTGGTGATGAGCAGTTCTTC
>TRBV9|TRBJ2-2|TRBD2|few
CASSVATGGITGELFF
TGTGCCAGCAGCGTAGCGACGGGAGGGATCACCGGGGAGCTGTTTTTT
>TRBV28|TRBJ2-7|TRBD2|NA
CASSTRGLAGSEQYF
TGTGCCAGCAGTACAAGGGGACTAGCGGGATCGGAGCAGTACTTC
>TRBV18|TRBJ1-5|NA|NA
CASSPPRQSNQPQHF
TGTGCCAGCTCACCACCAAGGCAGAGCAATCAGCCCCAGCATTTT
>TRBV28|TRBJ1-6|TRBD1|NA
CASSSGQGRNNSPLHF
TGTGCCAGCAGCTCGGGACAGGGGCGGAATAATTCACCCCTCCACTTT
>TRBV18|TRBJ2-7|NA|NA
CASSAGLHGDEQYF
TGTGCCAGCTCAGCGGGGCTTCATGGGGACGAGCAGTACTTC
>TRBV6-6|TRBJ2-5|NA|NA
CASSNQPGVSYF
TGTGCCAGCAGTAACCAACCGGGAGTGTCGTACTTC
>TRBV29-1|TRBJ2-5|TRBD2|NA
CSVGLAGVETQYF
TGCAGCGTGGGACTAGCGGGAGTCGAGACCCAGTACTTC
>TRBV10-2|TRBJ1-6|TRBD1|NA
CASSVGQGASPLHF
TGCGCCAGCAGTGTGGGACAGGGGGCATCACCCCTCCACTTT
>TRBV7-9|TRBJ2-7|NA|NA
CASSLEGGPYEQYF
TGTGCCAGCAGCCTAGAAGGCGGGCCCTACGAGCAGTACTTC
>TRBV5-1|TRBJ1-1|NA|NA
CASSLDLGSEAFF
TGCGCCAGCAGCTTGGATCTGGGGTCTGAAGCTTTCTTT
>TRBV19|TRBJ2-3|NA|NA
CASSMGLGATDTQYF
TGTGCCAGTAGTATGGGGTTGGGGGCCACAGATACGCAGTATTTT
>TRBV10-3|TRBJ1-4|NA|NA
CAISESMSPAEKLFF
TGTGCCATCAGTGAGTCGATGTCGCCAGCTGAAAAACTGTTTTTT